This record looks at one TCR beta chain sequence and its context. The sample is drawn from a study of OX40 agonist ivuxolimab in advanced cancers. On the study more broadly: A diagnosis of hepatocellular carcinoma, melanoma, renal cell or head and neck cancer was present in dose-escalation patients.

In germline, CDR1 is SGHVS, CDR2 FQNEAQ. This CDR3 is built from 14 residues. The V end was cut by 3 bases, the J end by 7 bases, with 15 bases between. Sequenced by immunoSEQ multiplex PCR; TCRdb stores in-frame clones only, minus some. The sample has around 75,000 clones, 85% to 90% seen once. The sample in question was CD4+ or CD8+ T cells sorted from blood, obtained in a trial of the OX40 agonist ivuxolimab. The chain carries TRBV7-8 and TRBJ2-5, with D possibly TRBD1 on 5 matching bases. This receptor was obtained from an adult with an advanced solid tumor such as melanoma, head and neck, liver or kidney cancer. In DNA form, the CDR3 reads TGTGCCAGCAGCTTTGACAGAGCTCACTGGACCCAGTACTTC. Its translation is CASSFDRAHWTQYF.